This TCR beta chain comes out of a study of response to subunit inactivated influenza vaccine. General study points: The authors proposed limited new T cell recruitment per seasonal influenza vaccination.

In its sample, this clonotype was seen a few times. Its target is not known. The V end lost 0 bases, the J end lost 1 base, and 6 bases lay between the germline ends. Germline V CDR1 and CDR2: MGHRA, YSYEKL. The CDR3 length is 15 residues. TCRdb reprocessed the RT-PCR reads via MiXCR and lists one record per CDR3 protein. This repertoire shows a few hundred thousand distinct CDR3 sequences, about 15% found once; its top ten account for around 10%. The sample consisted of PBMCs from blood, taken roughly 13 days after vaccination. The clonotype originates from a man aged 50 or older who received an inactivated influenza vaccine. The rearrangement links TRBV4-1 to TRBJ2-2; no firm D call. The CDR3 loop reads CASSQDNMNTGELFF. DNA for the CDR3: TGCGCCAGCAGCCAAGATAACATGAACACCGGGGAGCTGTTTTTT.